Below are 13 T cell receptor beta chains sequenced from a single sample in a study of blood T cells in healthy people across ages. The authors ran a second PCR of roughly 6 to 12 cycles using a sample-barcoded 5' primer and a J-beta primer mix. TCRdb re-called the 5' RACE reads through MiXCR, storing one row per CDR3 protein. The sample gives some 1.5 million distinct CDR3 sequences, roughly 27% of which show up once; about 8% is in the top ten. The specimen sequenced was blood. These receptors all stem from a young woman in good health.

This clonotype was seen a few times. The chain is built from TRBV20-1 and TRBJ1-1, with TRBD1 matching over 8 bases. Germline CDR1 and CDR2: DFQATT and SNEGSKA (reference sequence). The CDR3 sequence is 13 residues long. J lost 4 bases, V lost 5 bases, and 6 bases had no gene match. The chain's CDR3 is CSAAGQGGTEAFF. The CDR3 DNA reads TGCAGTGCTGCCGGACAGGGAGGCACTGAAGCTTTCTTT.

CDR3 sequence reads: CSARDRLRTTTYNEQYF. For the CDR3, the DNA is TGCAGTGCTAGAGATCGGTTAAGGACTACGACCTACAATGAGCAGTACTTC. This chain connects TRBV20-1 to TRBJ2-7; maybe TRBD2 (6 bases). CDR1 and CDR2 (germline): DFQATT, SNEGSKA (reference sequence). The CDR3 contains 17 residues. Trimming left V 0 bases short and J 7 bases short, with 25 bases between.

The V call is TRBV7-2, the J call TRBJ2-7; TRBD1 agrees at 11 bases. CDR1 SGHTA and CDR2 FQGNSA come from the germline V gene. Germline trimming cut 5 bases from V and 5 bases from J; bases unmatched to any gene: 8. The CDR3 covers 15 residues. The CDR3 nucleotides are TGTGCCAGCAGCCGAACCGGGACAGGGGGTCACGAGCAGTACTTC. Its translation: CASSRTGTGGHEQYF. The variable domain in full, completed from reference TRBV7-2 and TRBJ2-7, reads GAGVSQSPSNKVTEKGKDVELRCDPISGHTALYWYRQSLGQGLEFLIYFQGNSAPDKSGLPSDRFSAERTGGSVSTLTIQRTQQEDSAVYLCASSRTGTGGHEQYFGPGTRLTVT.

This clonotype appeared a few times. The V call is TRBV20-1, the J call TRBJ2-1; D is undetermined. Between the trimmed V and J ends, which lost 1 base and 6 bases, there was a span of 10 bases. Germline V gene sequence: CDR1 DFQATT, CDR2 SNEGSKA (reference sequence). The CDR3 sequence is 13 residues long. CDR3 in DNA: TGCAGTGCTAGAGGGAGTCGAGTCAATGAGCAGTTCTTC. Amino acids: CSARGSRVNEQFF.

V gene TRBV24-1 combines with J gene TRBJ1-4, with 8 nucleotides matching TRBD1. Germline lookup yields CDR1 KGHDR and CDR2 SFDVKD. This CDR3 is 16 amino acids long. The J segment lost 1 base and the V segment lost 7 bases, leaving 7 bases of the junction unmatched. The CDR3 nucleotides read TGTGCCACCAGACTGGACAGGGAACAAACTAATGAAAAACTGTTTTTT. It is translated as CATRLDREQTNEKLFF.

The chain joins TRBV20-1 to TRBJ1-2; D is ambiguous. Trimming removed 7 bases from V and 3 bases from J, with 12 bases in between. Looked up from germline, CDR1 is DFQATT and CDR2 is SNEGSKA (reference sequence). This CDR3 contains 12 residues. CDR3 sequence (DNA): TGCAGTGTACGGGGATTGGACTATGGCTACACCTTC. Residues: CSVRGLDYGYTF.

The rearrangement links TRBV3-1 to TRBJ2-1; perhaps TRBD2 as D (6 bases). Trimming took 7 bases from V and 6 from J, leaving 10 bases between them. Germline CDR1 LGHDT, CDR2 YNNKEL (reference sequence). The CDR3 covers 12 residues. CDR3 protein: CASNDGSNEQFF. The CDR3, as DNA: TGTGCCAGCAATGACGGGAGCAATGAGCAGTTCTTC.

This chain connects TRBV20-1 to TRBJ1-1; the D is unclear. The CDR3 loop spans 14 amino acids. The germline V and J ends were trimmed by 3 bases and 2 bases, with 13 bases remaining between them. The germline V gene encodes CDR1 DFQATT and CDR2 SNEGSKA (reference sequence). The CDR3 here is CSASVPGINTEAFF. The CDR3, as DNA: TGCAGTGCTAGTGTTCCGGGAATTAACACTGAAGCTTTCTTT.

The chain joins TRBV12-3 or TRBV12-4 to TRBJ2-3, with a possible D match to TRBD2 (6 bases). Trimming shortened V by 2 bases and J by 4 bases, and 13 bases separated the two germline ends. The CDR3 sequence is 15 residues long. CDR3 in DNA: TGTGCCAGCAGTTTATACGCTAGCGAGGCAGATACGCAGTATTTT. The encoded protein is CASSLYASEADTQYF.

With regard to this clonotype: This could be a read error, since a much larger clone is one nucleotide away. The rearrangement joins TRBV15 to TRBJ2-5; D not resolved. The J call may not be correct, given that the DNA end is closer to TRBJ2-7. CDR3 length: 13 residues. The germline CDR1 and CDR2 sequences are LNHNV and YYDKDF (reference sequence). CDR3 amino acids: CVTSRQKGYEQYF. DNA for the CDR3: TGTGTCACCAGCAGACAAAAGGGCTACGAGCAGTACTTC.

CDR3 loop: CATSSPPNEQFF. The DNA for the CDR3 is TGTGCCACCAGCAGTCCGCCTAATGAGCAGTTCTTC. The J gene is TRBJ2-1, the V gene TRBV15, with D unresolved. The CDR3 contains 12 residues. Germline CDR1 is LNHNV and CDR2 is YYDKDF (reference sequence). Trimming shortened V by 3 bases and J by 7 bases, and 7 bases separated the two germline ends. Supplemented by reference TRBV15 and TRBJ2-1, the full variable domain reads DAMVIQNPRYQVTQFGKPVTLSCSQTLNHNVMYWYQQKSSQAPKLLFHYYDKDFNNEADTPDNFQSRRPNTSFCFLDIRSPGLGDTAMYLCATSSPPNEQFFGPGTRLTVL.

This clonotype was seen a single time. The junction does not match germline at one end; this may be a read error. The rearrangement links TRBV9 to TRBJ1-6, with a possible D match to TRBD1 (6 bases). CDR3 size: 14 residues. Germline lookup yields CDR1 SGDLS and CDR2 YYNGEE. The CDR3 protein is CASGVATGTSPLHF. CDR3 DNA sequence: TGTGCCAGCGGCGTAGCTACAGGGACTTCACCCCTCCACTTT.

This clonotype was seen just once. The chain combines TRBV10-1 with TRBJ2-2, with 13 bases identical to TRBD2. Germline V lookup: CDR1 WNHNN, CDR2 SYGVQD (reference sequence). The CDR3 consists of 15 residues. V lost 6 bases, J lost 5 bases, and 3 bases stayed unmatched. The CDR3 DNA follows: TGCGCCAGCAGAGGGACTAGCGGGGATACCGGGGAGCTGTTTTTT. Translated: CASRGTSGDTGELFF.